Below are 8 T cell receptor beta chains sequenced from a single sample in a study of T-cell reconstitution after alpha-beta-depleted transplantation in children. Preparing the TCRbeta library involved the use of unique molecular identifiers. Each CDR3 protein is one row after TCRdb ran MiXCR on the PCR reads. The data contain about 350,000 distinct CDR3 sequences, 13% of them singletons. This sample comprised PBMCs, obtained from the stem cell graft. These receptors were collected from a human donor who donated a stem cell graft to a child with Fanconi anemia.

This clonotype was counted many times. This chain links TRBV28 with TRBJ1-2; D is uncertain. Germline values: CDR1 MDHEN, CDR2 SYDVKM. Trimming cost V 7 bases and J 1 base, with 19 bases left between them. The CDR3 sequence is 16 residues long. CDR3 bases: TGTGCCAGCAATCCTTCCGGCCGGGGTGATAACTATGGCTACACCTTC. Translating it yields CASNPSGRGDNYGYTF.

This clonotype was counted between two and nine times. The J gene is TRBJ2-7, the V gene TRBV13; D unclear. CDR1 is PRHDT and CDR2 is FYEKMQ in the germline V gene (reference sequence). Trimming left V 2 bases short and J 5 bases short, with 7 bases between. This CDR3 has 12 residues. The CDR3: CASSLRANEQYF. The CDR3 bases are TGTGCCAGCAGCTTAAGGGCCAACGAGCAGTACTTC.

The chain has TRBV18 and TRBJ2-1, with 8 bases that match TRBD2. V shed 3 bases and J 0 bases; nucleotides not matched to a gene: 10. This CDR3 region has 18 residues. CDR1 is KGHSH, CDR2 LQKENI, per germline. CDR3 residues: CASSPLSGGHFSYNEQFF. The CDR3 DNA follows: TGTGCCAGCTCACCGCTCAGCGGGGGCCATTTCTCCTACAATGAGCAGTTCTTC.

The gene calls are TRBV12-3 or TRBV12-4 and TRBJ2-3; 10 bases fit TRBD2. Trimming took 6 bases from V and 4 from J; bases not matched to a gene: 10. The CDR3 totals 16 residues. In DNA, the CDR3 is TGTGCCAGCAGCTCGACAAGCGGGGGGGCCGCAGATACGCAGTATTTT. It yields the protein CASSSTSGGAADTQYF.

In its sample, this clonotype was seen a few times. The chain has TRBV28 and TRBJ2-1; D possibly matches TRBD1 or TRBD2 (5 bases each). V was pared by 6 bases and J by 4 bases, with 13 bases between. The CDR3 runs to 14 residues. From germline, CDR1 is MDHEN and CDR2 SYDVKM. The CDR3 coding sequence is TGTGCCAGCAGACCGGGACCGCGGTACAATGAGCAGTTCTTC. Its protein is CASRPGPRYNEQFF.

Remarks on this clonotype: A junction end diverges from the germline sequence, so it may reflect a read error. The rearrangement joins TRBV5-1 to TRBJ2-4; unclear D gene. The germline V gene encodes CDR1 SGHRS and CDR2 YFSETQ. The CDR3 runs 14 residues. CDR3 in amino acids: CASAPGGAKNSQYF. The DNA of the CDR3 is TGCGCCAGTGCCCCAGGCGGAGCCAAAAACAGTCAGTACTTC.

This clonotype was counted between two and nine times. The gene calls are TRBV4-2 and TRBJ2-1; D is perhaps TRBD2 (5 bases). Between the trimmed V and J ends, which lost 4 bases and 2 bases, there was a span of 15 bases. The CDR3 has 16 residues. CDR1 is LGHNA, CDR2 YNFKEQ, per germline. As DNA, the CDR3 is TGTGCCAGCAGCCCCCAGACGGGATTCACCTACAATGAGCAGTTCTTC. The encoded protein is CASSPQTGFTYNEQFF.

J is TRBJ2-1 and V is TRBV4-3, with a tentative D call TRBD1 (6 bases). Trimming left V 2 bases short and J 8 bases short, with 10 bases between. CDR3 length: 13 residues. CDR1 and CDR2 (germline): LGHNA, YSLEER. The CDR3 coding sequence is TGCGCCAGCAGCCAACCAGGGGCCGATGAGCAGTTCTTC. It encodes CASSQPGADEQFF.